The 25 T cell receptor beta chains presented below share a single source sample, sequenced in a study of CD8+CD57+ T cells in acquired aplastic anemia. CD8+CD57+ cell expansion, shown by flow cytometry, had occurred in the patients selected for sequencing. Genomic DNA, serving as template, underwent TCR beta VDJ and CDR3 profiling. TCRdb fed the reads into MiXCR, producing one record per CDR3 protein. Among 50,000 or so distinct CDR3 sequences listed, approximately 50% were seen once. Sequencing used sorted CD4+, CD8+, or CD8+CD57+ T cells (not recorded which) from PBMCs. These receptors were obtained from a human donor with aplastic anemia.

The V call is TRBV7-2, the J call TRBJ2-7; D is perhaps TRBD2 (5 bases). CDR1 and CDR2 (germline): SGHTA, FQGNSA. The V and J ends lost 1 base and 4 bases respectively, with 14 bases between them. The CDR3 totals 15 residues. CDR3: CASSLVPGKDYEQYV. For the CDR3, the DNA is TGTGCCAGCAGCTTAGTCCCGGGGAAGGATTACGAGCAGTACGTC.

There are many counts of this clonotype. The chain has TRBV12-3 or TRBV12-4 and TRBJ1-2; D is possibly TRBD1 (5 bases). The CDR3 totals 15 residues. V dropped 6 bases and J dropped 8 bases, with 22 bases sitting between them. In DNA, the CDR3 is TGTGCCAGCAGCCCCCTCCGGGGGGTTCCGGGGGGCTACACCTTC. It codes for CASSPLRGVPGGYTF.

Ten or more counts support this clonotype. This chain joins TRBV7-9 and TRBJ2-1; TRBD2 aligns across 10 bases. CDR3 length: 16 amino acids. Germline trimming cut 4 bases from V and 2 bases from J; bases unmatched to any gene: 5. CDR1 is SEHNR, CDR2 FQNEAQ, per germline (reference sequence). The CDR3 bases are TGTGCCAGCAGCTCACTAGCGGGGAAAACCTACAATGAGCAGTTCTTC. Protein sequence: CASSSLAGKTYNEQFF. The full variable domain, in which reference TRBV7-9 and TRBJ2-1 provide the parts outside the CDR3, is DTGVSQNPRHKITKRGQNVTFRCDPISEHNRLYWYRQTLGQGPEFLTYFQNEAQLEKSRLLSDRFSAERPKGSFSTLEIQRTEQGDSAMYLCASSSLAGKTYNEQFFGPGTRLTVL.

This clonotype was detected ten times or more. The chain employs TRBV7-8 and TRBJ1-2; D is possibly TRBD1 (6 bases). The V end lost 5 bases, the J end lost 0 bases, and 10 bases lay between the germline ends. The CDR3 sequence is 14 residues long. CDR1 is SGHVS, CDR2 FQNEAQ, per germline. CDR3 nucleotides: TGTGCCAGCAGCGCGGGACATACTAACTATGGCTACACCTTC. Residues: CASSAGHTNYGYTF.

V gene TRBV10-3 combines with J gene TRBJ1-1; 11 bases fit TRBD1. The V segment lost 4 bases and the J segment 4 bases; nucleotides outside the gene matches: 8. CDR1 is ENHRY, CDR2 SYGVKD, per germline. The CDR3 runs to 16 residues. CDR3 residues: CAISGEGDRGATEAFF. The CDR3 DNA is TGTGCCATCAGTGGGGAAGGGGACAGGGGGGCCACTGAAGCTTTCTTT.

This sequence joins TRBV2 and TRBJ2-1; D unresolved. Germline V CDR1 and CDR2: SNHLY, FYNNEI. Trimming pared 3 bases from V and 8 bases from J, leaving 2 bases between. The CDR3 spans 10 residues. Here the CDR3 reads CASSDHEQFF. The CDR3, as DNA: TGTGCCAGCAGTGACCATGAGCAGTTCTTC.

The rearrangement uses TRBV7-9 and TRBJ1-6; no definite D call. The CDR3 extends over 12 amino acids. V was pared by 8 bases and J by 10 bases, with 12 bases between. CDR1 and CDR2 from the germline V gene are SEHNR and FQNEAQ (reference sequence). The CDR3 region is CASGVNVSPLHF. The CDR3 nucleotides are TGTGCCAGCGGTGTTAACGTCTCACCCCTCCACTTT.

The chain carries TRBV24-1 and TRBJ2-3; 8 bases map to TRBD1. Per germline, CDR1 KGHDR and CDR2 SFDVKD. This CDR3 is built from 17 residues. V lost 4 bases and J lost 2; bases outside the gene matches: 10. CDR3 sequence (DNA): TGTGCCACCAGTGACAGACAGGGGCGAACGACCACAGATACGCAGTATTTT. This encodes CATSDRQGRTTTDTQYF.

This clonotype was counted ten times or more. The chain couples TRBV28 to TRBJ1-5; 9 bases match TRBD1. V lost 4 bases, J lost 0 bases, and 4 bases stayed unmatched. CDR3 length: 16 amino acids. CDR1 is MDHEN and CDR2 is SYDVKM in the germline V gene. The CDR3 sequence: CASSSQGAGSNQPQHF. CDR3 coding DNA: TGTGCCAGCAGTTCACAGGGGGCGGGTAGCAATCAGCCCCAGCATTTT.

This clonotype appeared a few times. This rearrangement joins TRBV28 to TRBJ2-3; D is unresolved. There are 14 residues in the CDR3. The germline CDR1 and CDR2 sequences are MDHEN and SYDVKM. V was trimmed by 3 bases and J by 1 base, leaving 8 bases between them. The CDR3, as DNA: TGTGCCAGCAGTTTTTTAAGCGGCACAGATACGCAGTATTTT. It translates to CASSFLSGTDTQYF.

The chain combines TRBV20-1 with TRBJ1-2, with a tentative D call TRBD1 (6 bases). V shed 6 bases and J shed 8 bases, with 19 bases lying between them. CDR3 length: 13 amino acids. Germline assignment: CDR1 DFQATT and CDR2 SNEGSKA (reference sequence). The CDR3 loop is CSAAPLTGPGYTF. The CDR3 DNA reads as TGCAGTGCGGCCCCGCTAACAGGGCCGGGCTACACCTTC.

The genes are TRBV25-1 and TRBJ2-5, with 13 nucleotides matching TRBD2. CDR1 and CDR2 (germline): MGHDK, SYGVNS. J was trimmed by 0 bases and V by 2 bases; bases with no gene match: 3. The CDR3 has 17 amino acids. The CDR3 spells CASSEGTSGMYQETQYF. CDR3 DNA: TGTGCCAGCAGTGAAGGGACTAGCGGGATGTACCAAGAGACCCAGTACTTC.

J is TRBJ2-7 and V is TRBV15, with TRBD1 identical over 8 bases. V lost 3 bases and J lost 3; bases outside the gene matches: 7. The CDR3 loop spans 15 amino acids. CDR1 is LNHNV and CDR2 is YYDKDF in the germline V gene (reference sequence). In nucleotides, the CDR3 is TGTGCCACCAGCAGTGAACAGGGGGGCTTCTACGAGCAGTACTTC. This sequence encodes CATSSEQGGFYEQYF.

Only a few counts were recorded for this clonotype. The V call is TRBV2, the J call TRBJ2-5; D unresolved. Per germline, CDR1 SNHLY and CDR2 FYNNEI. V gave up 9 bases and J gave up 5 bases, with 19 bases separating them. The CDR3 totals 14 residues. CDR3 amino acids: CASNPDPPGETQYF. CDR3 nucleotide sequence: TGTGCCAGTAACCCGGACCCACCGGGCGAGACCCAGTACTTC.

About this clonotype: An end of the junction differs from the germline gene, which may be a read error. The gene calls are TRBV11-2 and TRBJ2-3; 8 nucleotides align to TRBD2. The CDR3 runs 17 residues. In germline, CDR1 is SGHAT, CDR2 FQNNGV. The CDR3 loop is CASSFAQRGPVTDTQCF. The CDR3 DNA is TGTGCCAGCAGCTTTGCCCAGCGGGGGCCGGTCACAGATACGCAGTGTTTT.

The V call is TRBV19, the J call TRBJ1-2; tentatively, D is TRBD1 (5 bases). Germline CDR1 reads LNHDA; CDR2 reads SQIVND (reference sequence). Trimming removed 6 bases at V and 8 bases at J, with 13 bases between. The CDR3 extends over 12 amino acids. The CDR3 nucleotides are TGTGCCAGTAGGAAGGGGAATCAGGGCTACACCTTC. It encodes CASRKGNQGYTF.

The genes are TRBV2 and TRBJ2-1; D not resolved. Germline-derived CDR1 and CDR2 are SNHLY and FYNNEI. Trimming shortened V by 0 bases and J by 4 bases, and 7 bases separated the two germline ends. The CDR3 runs to 14 residues. The CDR3 is CASSEADGYNEQFF. CDR3 bases: TGTGCCAGCAGTGAAGCGGACGGATACAATGAGCAGTTCTTC.

J is TRBJ2-1 and V is TRBV20-1; 13 bases fit TRBD2. This CDR3 is 13 amino acids long. V lost 5 bases to trimming and J lost 8 bases; unmatched junction nucleotides: 3. Germline V gives CDR1 DFQATT, CDR2 SNEGSKA (reference sequence). The CDR3 loop is CSAEGTSGDEQFF. CDR3 DNA: TGCAGTGCTGAGGGGACTAGCGGGGATGAGCAGTTCTTC.

V usage is TRBV6-1 and J usage is TRBJ1-4; 7 positions match TRBD1. The CDR3 runs to 12 residues. Germline CDR1 is MNHNS and CDR2 is SASEGT. Germline trimming cut 8 bases from V and 8 bases from J; bases unmatched to any gene: 5. CDR3 protein: CASRGGGEKLFF. The CDR3 region has the DNA TGTGCCAGCCGGGGAGGGGGCGAAAAACTGTTTTTT.

This clonotype was counted ten times or more. The chain combines TRBV12-3 or TRBV12-4 with TRBJ2-7, with no clear D. CDR3 length: 12 residues. V lost 3 bases and J 3 bases, leaving 6 bases between the germline ends. CDR3 region: CASSFTIYEQYF. The CDR3 DNA reads as TGTGCCAGCAGTTTTACAATCTACGAGCAGTACTTC.

This clonotype has only a few counts. The chain carries TRBV9 and TRBJ2-3; possible D gene TRBD1, 6 bases. Per germline, CDR1 SGDLS and CDR2 YYNGEE. The CDR3 consists of 14 residues. Between the trimmed V and J ends, which lost 3 bases and 3 bases, there was a span of 11 bases. CDR3 sequence: CASSGGPETDTQYF. The CDR3 nucleotides are TGTGCCAGCAGCGGGGGGCCTGAAACAGATACGCAGTATTTT.

This clonotype has at least ten counts. The junction departs from germline at one end; a sequencing error may be responsible. CDR3 in DNA: TGTGCTAGCAGTTCCCCCGGGTTCGGCGGGGAGCTGTTTTTT. As protein: CASSSPGFGGELFF. The V and J genes are TRBV7-7 and TRBJ2-2, with D unresolved. The CDR3 sequence is 14 residues long. Germline CDR1 and CDR2: SSHAT and FNYEAQ (reference sequence). The full variable domain, rest sourced from reference TRBV7-7 and TRBJ2-2, is GAGVSQSPRYKVTKRGQDVTLRCDPISSHATLYWYQQALGQGPEFLTYFNYEAQPDKSGLPSDRFSAERPEGSISTLTIQRTEQRDSAMYRCASSSPGFGGELFFGEGSRLTVL.

This chain links TRBV5-4 with TRBJ2-3, with D perhaps being TRBD1 or TRBD2 (6 bases each). Trimming shortened V by 4 bases and J by 5 bases, and 11 bases separated the two germline ends. This CDR3 comprises 13 residues. Germline lookup yields CDR1 SGHNT and CDR2 YYREEE (reference sequence). The CDR3 DNA reads as TGTGCCAGCAGCCAACAGGGAGGAGATACGCAGTATTTT. The encoded protein is CASSQQGGDTQYF.

Notes on this clonotype: A much larger clone lies one base from this, so it may be a read error. The chain employs TRBV4-3 and TRBJ1-3; the D is unclear. The CDR3 extends over 18 amino acids. CDR1 is LGHNA, CDR2 YSLEER, per germline. The CDR3: CASRQDSIDRLSGNTIYF. CDR3 DNA sequence: TGCGCCAGCAGGCAAGACTCAATAGACCGCCTCTCTGGAAACACCATATATTTT.

A few counts support this clonotype. The gene calls are TRBV25-1 and TRBJ2-1, with 9 bases aligning to TRBD1. CDR1 MGHDK and CDR2 SYGVNS come from the germline V gene. The V segment lost 2 bases and the J segment 0 bases; nucleotides outside the gene matches: 11. The CDR3 runs to 19 residues. CDR3 amino acids: CASSEGRITGGSSYNEQFF. The CDR3 DNA reads as TGTGCCAGCAGTGAAGGCCGGATCACAGGGGGCAGCTCCTACAATGAGCAGTTCTTC. Full variable domain (remainder filled in from reference TRBV25-1 and TRBJ2-1): EADIYQTPRYLVIGTGKKITLECSQTMGHDKMYWYQQDPGMELHLIHYSYGVNSTEKGDLSSESTVSRIRTEHFPLTLESARPSHTSQYLCASSEGRITGGSSYNEQFFGPGTRLTVL.